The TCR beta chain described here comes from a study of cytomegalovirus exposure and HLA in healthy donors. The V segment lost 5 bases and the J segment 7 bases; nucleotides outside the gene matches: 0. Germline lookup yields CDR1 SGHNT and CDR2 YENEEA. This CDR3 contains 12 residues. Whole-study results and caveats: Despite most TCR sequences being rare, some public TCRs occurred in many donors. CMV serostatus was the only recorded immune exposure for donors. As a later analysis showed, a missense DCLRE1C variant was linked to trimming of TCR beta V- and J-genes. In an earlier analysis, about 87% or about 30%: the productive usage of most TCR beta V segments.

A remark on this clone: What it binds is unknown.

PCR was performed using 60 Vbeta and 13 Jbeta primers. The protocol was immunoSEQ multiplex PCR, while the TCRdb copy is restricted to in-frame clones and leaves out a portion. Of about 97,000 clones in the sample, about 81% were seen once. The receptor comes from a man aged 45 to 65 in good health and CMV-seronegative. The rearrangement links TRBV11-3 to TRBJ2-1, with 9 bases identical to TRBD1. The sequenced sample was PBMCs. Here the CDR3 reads CASSGQGNEQFF. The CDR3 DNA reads TGTGCCAGCAGCGGACAGGGGAATGAGCAGTTCTTC.